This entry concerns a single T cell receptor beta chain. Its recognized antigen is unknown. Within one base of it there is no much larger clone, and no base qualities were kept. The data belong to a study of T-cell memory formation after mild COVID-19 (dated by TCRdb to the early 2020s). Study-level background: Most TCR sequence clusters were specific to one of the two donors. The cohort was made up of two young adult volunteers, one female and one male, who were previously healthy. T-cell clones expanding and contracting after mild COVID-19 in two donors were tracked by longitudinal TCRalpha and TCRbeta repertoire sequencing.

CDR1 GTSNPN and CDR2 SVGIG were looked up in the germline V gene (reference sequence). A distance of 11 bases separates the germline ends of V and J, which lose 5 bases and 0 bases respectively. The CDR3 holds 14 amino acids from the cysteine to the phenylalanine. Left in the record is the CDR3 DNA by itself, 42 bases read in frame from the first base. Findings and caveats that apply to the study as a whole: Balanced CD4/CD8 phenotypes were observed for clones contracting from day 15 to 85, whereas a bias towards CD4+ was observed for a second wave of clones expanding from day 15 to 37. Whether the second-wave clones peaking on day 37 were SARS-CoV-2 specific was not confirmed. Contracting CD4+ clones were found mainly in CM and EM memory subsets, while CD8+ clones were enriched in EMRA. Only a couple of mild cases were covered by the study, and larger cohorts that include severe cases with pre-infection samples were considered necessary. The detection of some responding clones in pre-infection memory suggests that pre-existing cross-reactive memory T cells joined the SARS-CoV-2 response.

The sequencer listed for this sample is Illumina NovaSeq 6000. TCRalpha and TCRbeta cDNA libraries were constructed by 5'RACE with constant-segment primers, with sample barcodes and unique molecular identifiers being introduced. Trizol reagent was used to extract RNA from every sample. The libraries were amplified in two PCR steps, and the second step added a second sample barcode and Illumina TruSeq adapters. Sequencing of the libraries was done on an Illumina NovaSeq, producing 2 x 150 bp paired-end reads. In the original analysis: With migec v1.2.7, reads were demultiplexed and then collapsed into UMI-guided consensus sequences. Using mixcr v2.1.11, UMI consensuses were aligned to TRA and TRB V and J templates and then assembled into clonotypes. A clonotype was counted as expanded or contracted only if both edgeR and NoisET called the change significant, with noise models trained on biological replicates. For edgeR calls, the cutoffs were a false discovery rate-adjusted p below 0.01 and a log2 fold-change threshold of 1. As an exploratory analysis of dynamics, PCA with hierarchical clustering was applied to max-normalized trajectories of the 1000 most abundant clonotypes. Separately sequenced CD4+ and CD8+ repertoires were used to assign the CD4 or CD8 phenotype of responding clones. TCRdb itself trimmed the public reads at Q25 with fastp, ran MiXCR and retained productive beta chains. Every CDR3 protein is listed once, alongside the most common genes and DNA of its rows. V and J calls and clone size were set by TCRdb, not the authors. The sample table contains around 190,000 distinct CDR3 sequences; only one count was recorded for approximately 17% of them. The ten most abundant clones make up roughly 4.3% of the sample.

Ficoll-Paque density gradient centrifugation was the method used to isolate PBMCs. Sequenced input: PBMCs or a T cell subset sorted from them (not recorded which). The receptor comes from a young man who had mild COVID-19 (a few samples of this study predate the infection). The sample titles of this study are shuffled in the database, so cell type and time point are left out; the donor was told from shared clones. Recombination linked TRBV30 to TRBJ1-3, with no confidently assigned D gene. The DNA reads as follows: TGTGCCTGGGAGAGGAGCCGCTCTGGAAACACCATATATTTT. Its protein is CAWERSRSGNTIYF.